The 15 T cell receptor beta chains below all came from one sample that was sequenced in a study of blood T cell repertoires in COVID-19. Profiled with immunoSEQ multiplex PCR; TCRdb holds only in-frame clones, not every one. The table includes about 160,000 clones, around 87% detected once. Sequenced input: peripheral blood. All receptors derive from a woman in her seventies with COVID-19, enrolled during active disease.

V is TRBV4-2 and J is TRBJ1-2; D is unresolved. The germline V gene encodes CDR1 LGHNA and CDR2 YNFKEQ. Deletions cut 2 bases from V and 8 bases from J, with 18 bases between. The CDR3 is 15 amino acids. The CDR3 here is CASSQNSGVDWGYTF. The CDR3 bases are TGTGCCAGCAGCCAAAATTCCGGTGTGGACTGGGGCTACACCTTC.

The chain couples TRBV5-1 to TRBJ1-6, with 8 bases identical to TRBD1. J lost 6 bases, V lost 3 bases, and 8 bases had no gene match. The CDR3 sequence is 16 residues long. Germline loops: CDR1 SGHRS, CDR2 YFSETQ. The CDR3 DNA is TGCGCCAGCAGCTCCCAGGGGGCCCTTTTTAATTCACCCCTCCACTTT. Protein sequence: CASSSQGALFNSPLHF.

This chain links TRBV5-8 with TRBJ1-6; TRBD1 might be the D (6 bases). V lost 0 bases, J lost 7 bases, and 8 bases lay in between. Germline V CDR1 and CDR2: SGHTS, YDEGEE. The CDR3 loop spans 14 amino acids. The CDR3 DNA sequence: TGTGCCAGCAGCTTGGACAGGGTGAATTCACCCCTCCACTTT. Amino acid sequence: CASSLDRVNSPLHF.

This chain uses TRBV3-1 (or the pseudogene TRBV3-2) with TRBJ1-2, with D possibly matching TRBD1 (6 bases). The germline V and J ends were trimmed by 2 bases and 7 bases, with 14 bases remaining between them. Germline-derived CDR1 and CDR2 are LGHDT and YNNKEL (reference sequence). The length of the CDR3 is 14 residues. The CDR3 nucleotides read TGTGCCAGCAGCCAACCCGGACAGTCGGGTGGCTACACCTTC. Amino acids: CASSQPGQSGGYTF.

This chain links TRBV7-2 with TRBJ1-2, with TRBD1 as a possible D gene (5 bases). Germline assignment: CDR1 SGHTA and CDR2 FQGNSA. Deletions cut 1 base from V and 6 bases from J, with 9 bases between. The CDR3 runs to 13 residues. CDR3 DNA: TGTGCCAGCAGCTTAGTGGGCAGGGATGGCTACACCTTC. It translates to CASSLVGRDGYTF.

The rearrangement links TRBV11-2 to TRBJ1-1; maybe TRBD1 (6 bases). CDR1 SGHAT and CDR2 FQNNGV come from the germline V gene. Trimming removed 1 base at V and 1 base at J, with 10 bases between. CDR3 length: 15 residues. The CDR3 loop reads CASSLVSGENTEAFF. CDR3 bases: TGTGCCAGCAGCTTAGTGTCAGGGGAGAACACTGAAGCTTTCTTT.

The chain carries TRBV20-1 and TRBJ1-2, with no clear D. V lost 3 bases and J 1 base, leaving 9 bases between the germline ends. The CDR3 covers 13 residues. The germline gives CDR1 DFQATT, CDR2 SNEGSKA (reference sequence). The CDR3 region has the DNA TGCAGTGCTAGTCCACATGATAACTATGGCTACACCTTC. Translated: CSASPHDNYGYTF.

This clone has a single count. The chain carries TRBV6-5 and TRBJ2-1; D perhaps matches TRBD1 (5 bases). CDR3 length: 12 amino acids. Trimming removed 7 bases from V and 7 bases from J, with 11 bases in between. Germline CDR1 and CDR2: MNHEY and SVGAGI. For the CDR3, the DNA is TGTGCCAGCACCCTGGGGCTAAATGAGCAGTTCTTC. Its translation is CASTLGLNEQFF.

This chain connects TRBV28 to TRBJ1-1; D remains ambiguous. Per germline, CDR1 MDHEN and CDR2 SYDVKM. Trimming took off 8 bases at V and 1 base at J, with 14 bases between the two ends. CDR3 length equals 14 residues. The CDR3 reads CASWPGDRNTEAFF. CDR3 nucleotide sequence: TGTGCCAGCTGGCCGGGAGACCGGAACACTGAAGCTTTCTTT.

This chain joins TRBV7-6 and TRBJ1-3; D gene ambiguous. In germline, CDR1 is SGHVS, CDR2 FNYEAQ. There are 18 residues in the CDR3. V lost 1 base and J 0 bases, leaving 16 bases between the germline ends. CDR3 nucleotides: TGTGCCAGCAGCTTAGTTAGCCCCCGGCAGAGCTCTGGAAACACCATATATTTT. This encodes CASSLVSPRQSSGNTIYF.

This clone was counted between two and nine times. This chain links TRBV6-6 with TRBJ1-6; tentative D call: TRBD1 (5 bases). CDR1 MNHNY and CDR2 SVGAGI come from the germline V gene (reference sequence). This CDR3 is built from 16 residues. Trimming shortened V by 3 bases and J by 7 bases, and 16 bases separated the two germline ends. The CDR3 spells CASSYRRAGENSPLHF. The CDR3 DNA reads as TGTGCCAGCAGTTATAGAAGGGCGGGGGAAAATTCACCCCTCCACTTT.

The rearrangement links TRBV5-1 to TRBJ1-3, with D uncertain. The CDR3 covers 14 residues. Germline V gene lookup returns CDR1 SGHRS and CDR2 YFSETQ. V was shortened by 5 bases and J by 0 bases, with 9 bases between the two germline ends. The CDR3 region has the DNA TGCGCCAGCAGTGTCCTACCCTCTGGAAACACCATATATTTT. Protein sequence: CASSVLPSGNTIYF.

This clone turned up a few times. V gene TRBV5-1 combines with J gene TRBJ2-7, with 7 bases aligning to TRBD2. The germline gives CDR1 SGHRS, CDR2 YFSETQ. V gave up 1 base and J gave up 4 bases; unmatched junction bases: 5. The CDR3 is made up of 14 amino acids. The CDR3 DNA reads TGCGCCAGCAGCTTGACCTGGGAGGGGTACGAGCAGTACTTC. It codes for CASSLTWEGYEQYF.

The chain carries TRBV2 and TRBJ2-7; D might be TRBD1 (5 bases). Germline values: CDR1 SNHLY, CDR2 FYNNEI. The CDR3 length is 14 residues. V gave up 3 bases and J gave up 6 bases, with 15 bases separating them. The CDR3 region has the DNA TGTGCCAGCAGTGACGGGTCCAGGGCAGGCGAGCAGTACTTC. Amino acids: CASSDGSRAGEQYF.

This clone was recorded once. The V gene is TRBV27, the J gene TRBJ1-1; D is unclear. The V end lost 3 bases, the J end lost 7 bases, and 9 bases lay between the germline ends. Germline CDR1 is MNHEY and CDR2 is SMNVEV (reference sequence). The CDR3 is 12 amino acids. CDR3 coding DNA: TGTGCCAGCAGTTTTGGTCGTAGTGAAGCTTTCTTT. It is translated as CASSFGRSEAFF.